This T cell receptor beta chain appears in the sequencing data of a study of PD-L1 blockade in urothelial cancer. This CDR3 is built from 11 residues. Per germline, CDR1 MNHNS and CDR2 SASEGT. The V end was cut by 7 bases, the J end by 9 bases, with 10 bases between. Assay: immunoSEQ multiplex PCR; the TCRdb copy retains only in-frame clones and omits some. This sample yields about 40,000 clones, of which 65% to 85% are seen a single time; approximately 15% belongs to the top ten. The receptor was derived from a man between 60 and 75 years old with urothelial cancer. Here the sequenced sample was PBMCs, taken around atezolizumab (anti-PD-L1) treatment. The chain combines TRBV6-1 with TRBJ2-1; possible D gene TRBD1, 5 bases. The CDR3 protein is CASMVGAEQFF. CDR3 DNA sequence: TGTGCCAGCATGGTAGGGGCTGAGCAGTTCTTC.